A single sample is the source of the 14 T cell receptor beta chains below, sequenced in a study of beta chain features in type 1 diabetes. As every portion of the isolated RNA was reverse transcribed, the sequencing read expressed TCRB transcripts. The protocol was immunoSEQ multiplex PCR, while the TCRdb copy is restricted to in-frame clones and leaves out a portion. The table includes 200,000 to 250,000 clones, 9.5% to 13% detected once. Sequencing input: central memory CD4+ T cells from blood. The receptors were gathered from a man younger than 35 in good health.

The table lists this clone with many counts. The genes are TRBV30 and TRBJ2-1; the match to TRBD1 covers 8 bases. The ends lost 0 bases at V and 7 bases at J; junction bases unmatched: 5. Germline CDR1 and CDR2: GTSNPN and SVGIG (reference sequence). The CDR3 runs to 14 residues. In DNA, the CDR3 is TGTGCCTGGAGTGTACGGACAGGGTGGAATGAGCAGTTCTTC. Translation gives CAWSVRTGWNEQFF.

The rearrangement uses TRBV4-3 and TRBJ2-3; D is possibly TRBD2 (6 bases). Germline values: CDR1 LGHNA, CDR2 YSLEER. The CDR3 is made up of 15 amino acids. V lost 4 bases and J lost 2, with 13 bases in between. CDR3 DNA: TGCGCCAGCAGCCGAGAGGGACTTAACACAGATACGCAGTATTTT. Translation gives CASSREGLNTDTQYF.

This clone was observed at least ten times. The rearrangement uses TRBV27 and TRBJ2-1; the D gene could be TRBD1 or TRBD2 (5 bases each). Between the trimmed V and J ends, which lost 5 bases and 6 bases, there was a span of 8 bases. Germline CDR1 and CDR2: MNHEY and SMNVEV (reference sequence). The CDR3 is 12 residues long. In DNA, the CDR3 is TGTGCCAGCAGTCCGGGGCCCAATGAGCAGTTCTTC. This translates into CASSPGPNEQFF.

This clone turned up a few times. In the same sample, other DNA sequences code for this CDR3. CDR3: CASSPAGNQPQHF. As DNA, the CDR3 is TGTGCCAGCTCACCGGCGGGCAATCAGCCCCAGCATTTT. The rearrangement links TRBV18 to TRBJ1-5; no firm D call. V was pared by 3 bases and J by 2 bases, with 5 bases between. Per germline, CDR1 KGHSH and CDR2 LQKENI. The CDR3 sequence is 13 residues long.

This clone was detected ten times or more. This CDR3 is CAIRPGQETYEQYF. Here the CDR3 DNA reads TGTGCCATCAGGCCGGGACAGGAGACCTACGAGCAGTACTTC. The genes are TRBV10-3 and TRBJ2-7, with TRBD1 identical over 8 bases. V shed 6 bases and J 2 bases; nucleotides not matched to a gene: 6. Germline V gives CDR1 ENHRY, CDR2 SYGVKD. CDR3 length: 14 amino acids.

The CDR3 protein is CASSVTPLDTQYF. CDR3 coding DNA: TGCGCCAGCAGCGTCACGCCCTTAGATACGCAGTATTTT. The chain employs TRBV4-1 and TRBJ2-3; no definite D call. This CDR3 region has 13 residues. Germline assignment: CDR1 MGHRA and CDR2 YSYEKL. V was trimmed by 5 bases and J by 5 bases, leaving 11 bases between them.

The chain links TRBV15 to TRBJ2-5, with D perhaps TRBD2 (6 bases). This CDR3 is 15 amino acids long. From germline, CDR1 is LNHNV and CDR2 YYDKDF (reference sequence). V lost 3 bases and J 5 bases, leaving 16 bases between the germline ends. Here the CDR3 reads CATSRGRERRETQYF. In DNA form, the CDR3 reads TGTGCCACCAGCAGGGGACGGGAGCGGCGGGAGACCCAGTACTTC.

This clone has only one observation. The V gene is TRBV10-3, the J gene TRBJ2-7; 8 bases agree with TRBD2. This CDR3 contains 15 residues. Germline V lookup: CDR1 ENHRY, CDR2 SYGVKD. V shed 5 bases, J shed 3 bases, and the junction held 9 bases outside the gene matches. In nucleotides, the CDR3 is TGTGCCATCAGTTTTGATGCTAGCGGGTTCTACGAGCAGTACTTC. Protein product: CAISFDASGFYEQYF.

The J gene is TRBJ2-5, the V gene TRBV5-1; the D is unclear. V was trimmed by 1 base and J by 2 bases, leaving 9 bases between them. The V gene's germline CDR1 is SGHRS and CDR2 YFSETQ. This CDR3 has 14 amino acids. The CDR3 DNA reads TGCGCCAGCAGCTTGAATCCGGCACAAGAGACCCAGTACTTC. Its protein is CASSLNPAQETQYF.

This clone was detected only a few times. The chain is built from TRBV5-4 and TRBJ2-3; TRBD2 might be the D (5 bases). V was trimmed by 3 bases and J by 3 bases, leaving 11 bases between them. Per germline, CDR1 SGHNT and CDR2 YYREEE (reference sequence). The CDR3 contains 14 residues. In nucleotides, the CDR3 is TGTGCCAGCAGCTCGAGCGGAGTTACAGATACGCAGTATTTT. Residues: CASSSSGVTDTQYF.

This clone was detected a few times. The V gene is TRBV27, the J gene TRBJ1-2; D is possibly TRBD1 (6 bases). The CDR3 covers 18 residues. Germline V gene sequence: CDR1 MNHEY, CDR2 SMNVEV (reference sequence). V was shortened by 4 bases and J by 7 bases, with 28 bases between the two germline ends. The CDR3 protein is CASSSPSGQRLRISGYTF. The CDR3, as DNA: TGTGCCAGCAGTTCCCCCTCCGGACAGCGACTAAGGATAAGTGGCTACACCTTC.

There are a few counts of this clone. CDR3 residues: CAISESSRGAGYNEQFF. CDR3 bases: TGTGCCATCAGTGAGTCTTCCCGGGGGGCCGGCTACAATGAGCAGTTCTTC. This chain links TRBV10-3 with TRBJ2-1; TRBD2 is a possible D gene (7 bases). This CDR3 region has 17 residues. The V gene's germline CDR1 is ENHRY and CDR2 SYGVKD. Trimming stripped 0 bases from V and 3 bases from J, with 15 bases between.

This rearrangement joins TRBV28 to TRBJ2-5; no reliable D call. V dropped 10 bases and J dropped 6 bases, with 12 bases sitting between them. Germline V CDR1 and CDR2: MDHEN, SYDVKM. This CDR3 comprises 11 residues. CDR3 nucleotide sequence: TGTGCCACCTTGAACAGTAAGACCCAGTACTTC. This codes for CATLNSKTQYF. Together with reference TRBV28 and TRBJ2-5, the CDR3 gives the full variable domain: DVKVTQSSRYLVKRTGEKVFLECVQDMDHENMFWYRQDPGLGLRLIYFSYDVKMKEKGDIPEGYSVSREKKERFSLILESASTNQTSMYLCATLNSKTQYFGPGTRLLVL.

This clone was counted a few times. CDR3 coding DNA: TGTGCCAGCAGCCAAGAGAGGGTGGGAAGGGCAGATACGCAGTATTTT. Its translation: CASSQERVGRADTQYF. The chain uses TRBV4-2 and TRBJ2-3, with D possibly matching TRBD2 (5 bases). The V gene lost 0 bases and the J gene lost 4 bases, with 14 bases spanning the gap. Germline CDR1 LGHNA, CDR2 YNFKEQ. The CDR3 has 16 residues.